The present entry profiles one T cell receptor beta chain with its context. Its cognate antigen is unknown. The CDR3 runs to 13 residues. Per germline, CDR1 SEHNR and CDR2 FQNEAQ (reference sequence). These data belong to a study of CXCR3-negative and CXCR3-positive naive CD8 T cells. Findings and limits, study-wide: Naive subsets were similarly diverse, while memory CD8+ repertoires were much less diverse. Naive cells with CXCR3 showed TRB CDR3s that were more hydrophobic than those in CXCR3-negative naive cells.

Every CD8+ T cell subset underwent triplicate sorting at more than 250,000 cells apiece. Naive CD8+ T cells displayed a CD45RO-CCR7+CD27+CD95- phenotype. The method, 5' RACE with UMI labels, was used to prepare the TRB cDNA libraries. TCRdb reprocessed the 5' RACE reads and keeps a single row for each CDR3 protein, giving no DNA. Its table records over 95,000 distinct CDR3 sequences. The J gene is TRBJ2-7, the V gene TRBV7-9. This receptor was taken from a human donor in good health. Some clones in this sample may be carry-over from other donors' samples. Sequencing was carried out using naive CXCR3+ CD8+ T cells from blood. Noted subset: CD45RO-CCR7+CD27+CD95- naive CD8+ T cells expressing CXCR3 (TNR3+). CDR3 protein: CASSLVSPYEQYF.